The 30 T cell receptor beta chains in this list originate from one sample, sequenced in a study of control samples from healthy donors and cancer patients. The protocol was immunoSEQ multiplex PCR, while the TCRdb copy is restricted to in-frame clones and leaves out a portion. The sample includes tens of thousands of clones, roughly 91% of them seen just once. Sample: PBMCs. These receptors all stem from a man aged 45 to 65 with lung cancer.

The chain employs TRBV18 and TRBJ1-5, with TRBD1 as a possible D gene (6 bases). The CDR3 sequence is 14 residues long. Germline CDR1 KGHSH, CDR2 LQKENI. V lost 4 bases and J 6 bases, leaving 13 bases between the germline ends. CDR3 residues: CASSLRQDGQPQHF. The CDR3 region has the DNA TGTGCCAGCTCACTAAGACAGGACGGTCAGCCCCAGCATTTT.

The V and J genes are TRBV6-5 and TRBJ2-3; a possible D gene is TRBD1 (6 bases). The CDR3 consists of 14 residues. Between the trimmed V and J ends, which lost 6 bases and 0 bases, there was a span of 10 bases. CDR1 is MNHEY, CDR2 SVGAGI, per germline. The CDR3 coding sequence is TGTGCCAGCAGGGTGGACAGTAGCACAGATACGCAGTATTTT. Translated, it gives CASRVDSSTDTQYF.

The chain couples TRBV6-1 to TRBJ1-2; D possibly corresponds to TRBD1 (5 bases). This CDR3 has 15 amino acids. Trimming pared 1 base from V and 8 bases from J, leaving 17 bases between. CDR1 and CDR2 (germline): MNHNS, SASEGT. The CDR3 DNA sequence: TGTGCCAGCAGTGAAGATGGGACCGCCTATGGCGGCTACACCTTC. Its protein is CASSEDGTAYGGYTF.

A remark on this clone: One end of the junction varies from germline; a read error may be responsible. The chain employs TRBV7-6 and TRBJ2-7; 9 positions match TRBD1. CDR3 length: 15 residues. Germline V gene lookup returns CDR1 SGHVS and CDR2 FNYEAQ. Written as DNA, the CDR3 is TGTGCCAGCAGGTTAGGGACAGGGTCCTCCTACGAGCAGTACTTC. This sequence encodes CASRLGTGSSYEQYF.

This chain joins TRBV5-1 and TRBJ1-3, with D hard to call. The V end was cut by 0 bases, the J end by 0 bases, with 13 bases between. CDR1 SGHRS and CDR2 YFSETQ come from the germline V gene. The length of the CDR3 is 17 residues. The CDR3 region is CASSLAVVGSSGNTIYF. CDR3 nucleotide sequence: TGCGCCAGCAGCTTGGCCGTTGTGGGGAGCTCTGGAAACACCATATATTTT. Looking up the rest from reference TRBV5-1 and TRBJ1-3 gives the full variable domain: KAGVTQTPRYLIKTRGQQVTLSCSPISGHRSVSWYQQTPGQGLQFLFEYFSETQRNKGNFPGRFSGRQFSNSRSEMNVSTLELGDSALYLCASSLAVVGSSGNTIYFGEGSWLTVV.

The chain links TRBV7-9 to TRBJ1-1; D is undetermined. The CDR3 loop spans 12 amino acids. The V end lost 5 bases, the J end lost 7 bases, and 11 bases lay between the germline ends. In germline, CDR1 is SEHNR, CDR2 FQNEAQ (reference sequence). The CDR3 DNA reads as TGTGCCAGCAGCCCCACGGGGTATGAAGCTTTCTTT. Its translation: CASSPTGYEAFF.

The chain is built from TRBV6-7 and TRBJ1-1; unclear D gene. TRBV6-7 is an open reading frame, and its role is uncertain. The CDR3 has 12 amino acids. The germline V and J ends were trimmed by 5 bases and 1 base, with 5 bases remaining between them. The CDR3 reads CASSTTNTEAFF. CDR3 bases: TGTGCCAGCAGTACAACGAACACTGAAGCTTTCTTT.

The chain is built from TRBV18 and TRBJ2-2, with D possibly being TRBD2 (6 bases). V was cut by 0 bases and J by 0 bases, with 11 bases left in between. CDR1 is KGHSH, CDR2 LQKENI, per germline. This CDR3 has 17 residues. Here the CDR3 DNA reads TGTGCCAGCTCACCACCCAGCGCGGGAACGAACACCGGGGAGCTGTTTTTT. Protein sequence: CASSPPSAGTNTGELFF.

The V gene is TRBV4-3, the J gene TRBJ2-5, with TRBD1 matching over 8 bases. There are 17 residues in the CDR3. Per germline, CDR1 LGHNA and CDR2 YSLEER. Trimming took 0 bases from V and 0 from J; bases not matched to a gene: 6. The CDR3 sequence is CASSQDFGDRYQETQYF. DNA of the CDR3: TGCGCCAGCAGCCAAGATTTCGGGGACAGGTACCAAGAGACCCAGTACTTC.

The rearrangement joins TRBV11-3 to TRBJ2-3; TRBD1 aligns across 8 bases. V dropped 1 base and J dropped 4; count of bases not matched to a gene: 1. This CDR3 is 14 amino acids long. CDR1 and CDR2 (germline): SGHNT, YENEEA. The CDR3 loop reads CASSLVQGADTQYF. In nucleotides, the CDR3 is TGTGCCAGCAGCTTAGTACAGGGGGCAGATACGCAGTATTTT.

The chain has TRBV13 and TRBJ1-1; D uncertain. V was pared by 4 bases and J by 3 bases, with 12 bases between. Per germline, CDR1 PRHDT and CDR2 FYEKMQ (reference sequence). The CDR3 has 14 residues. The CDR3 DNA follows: TGTGCCAGCAGCTCTTACACGGATTACACTGAAGCTTTCTTT. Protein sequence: CASSSYTDYTEAFF.

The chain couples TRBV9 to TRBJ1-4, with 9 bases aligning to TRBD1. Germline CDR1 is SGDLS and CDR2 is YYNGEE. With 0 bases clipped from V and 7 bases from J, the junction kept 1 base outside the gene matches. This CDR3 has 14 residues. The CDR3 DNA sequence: TGTGCCAGCAGCGTAGACAGGGGGCGTGAAAAACTGTTTTTT. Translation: CASSVDRGREKLFF.

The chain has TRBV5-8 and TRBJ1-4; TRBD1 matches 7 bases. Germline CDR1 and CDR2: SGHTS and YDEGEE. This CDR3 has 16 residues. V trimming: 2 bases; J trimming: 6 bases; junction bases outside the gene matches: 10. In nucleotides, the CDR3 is TGTGCCAGCAGCTTTACTCCGGGACAGAGAGATGAAAAACTGTTTTTT. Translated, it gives CASSFTPGQRDEKLFF.

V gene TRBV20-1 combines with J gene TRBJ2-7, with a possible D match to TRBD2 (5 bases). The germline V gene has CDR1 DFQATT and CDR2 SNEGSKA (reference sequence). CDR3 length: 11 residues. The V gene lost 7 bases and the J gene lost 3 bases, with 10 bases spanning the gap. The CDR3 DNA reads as TGCAGTGGCCGGGGTGACTACGAGCAGTACTTC. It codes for CSGRGDYEQYF.

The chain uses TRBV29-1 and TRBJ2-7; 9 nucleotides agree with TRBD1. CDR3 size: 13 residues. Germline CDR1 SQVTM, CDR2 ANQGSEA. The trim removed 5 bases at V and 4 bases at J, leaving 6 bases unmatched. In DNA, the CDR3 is TGCAGCGTTCCCGGACAGGGGAAGTACGAGCAGTACTTC. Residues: CSVPGQGKYEQYF.

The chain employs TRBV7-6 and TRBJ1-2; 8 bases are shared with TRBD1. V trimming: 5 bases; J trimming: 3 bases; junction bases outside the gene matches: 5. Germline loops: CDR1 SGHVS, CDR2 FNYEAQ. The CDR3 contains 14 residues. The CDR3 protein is CASSVQGADYGYTF. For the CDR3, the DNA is TGTGCCAGCAGCGTCCAGGGGGCGGACTATGGCTACACCTTC.

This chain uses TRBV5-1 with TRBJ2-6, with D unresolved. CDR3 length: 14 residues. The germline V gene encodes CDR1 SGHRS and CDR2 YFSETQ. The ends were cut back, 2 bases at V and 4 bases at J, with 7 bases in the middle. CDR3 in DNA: TGCGCCAGCAGCTTCAAGGAGGGGGCCAACGTCCTGACTTTC. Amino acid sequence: CASSFKEGANVLTF.

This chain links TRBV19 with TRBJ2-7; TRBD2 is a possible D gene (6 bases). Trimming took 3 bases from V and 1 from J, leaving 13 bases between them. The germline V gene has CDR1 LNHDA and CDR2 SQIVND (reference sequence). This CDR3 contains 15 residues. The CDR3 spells CASSIRRGGSYEQYF. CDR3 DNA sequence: TGTGCCAGTAGTATCCGGAGGGGCGGGTCCTACGAGCAGTACTTC.

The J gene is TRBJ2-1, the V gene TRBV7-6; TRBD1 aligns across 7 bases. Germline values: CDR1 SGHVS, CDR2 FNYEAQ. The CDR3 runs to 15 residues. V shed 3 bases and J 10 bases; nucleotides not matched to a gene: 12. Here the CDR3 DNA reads TGTGCCAGCAGCTTGGGTCCGACAGGGAGTCAGGAGCAGTTCTTC. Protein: CASSLGPTGSQEQFF.

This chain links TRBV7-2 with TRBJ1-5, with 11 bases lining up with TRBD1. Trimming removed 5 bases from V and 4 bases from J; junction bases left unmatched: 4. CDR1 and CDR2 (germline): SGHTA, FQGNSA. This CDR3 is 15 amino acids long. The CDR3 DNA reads TGTGCCAGCAGCGCGGGACAGGGGGGGAATCAGCCCCAGCATTTT. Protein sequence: CASSAGQGGNQPQHF.

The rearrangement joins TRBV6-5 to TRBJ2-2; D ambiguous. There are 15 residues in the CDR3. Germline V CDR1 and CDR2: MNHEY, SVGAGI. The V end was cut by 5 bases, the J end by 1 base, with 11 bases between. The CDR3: CASSPRLGNTGELFF. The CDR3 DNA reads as TGTGCCAGCAGTCCGAGGTTAGGGAACACCGGGGAGCTGTTTTTT.

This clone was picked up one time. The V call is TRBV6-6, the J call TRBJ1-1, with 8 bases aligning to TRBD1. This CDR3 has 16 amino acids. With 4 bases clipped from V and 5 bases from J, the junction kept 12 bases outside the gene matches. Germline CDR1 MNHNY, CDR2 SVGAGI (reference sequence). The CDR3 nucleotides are TGTGCCAGCAGTTCGGGACAGGCGAGCGTGACAACTGAAGCTTTCTTT. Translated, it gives CASSSGQASVTTEAFF.

CDR3 in DNA: TGTGCCAGCTCACCCGACCGGCGGAACACTGAAGCTTTCTTT. Its protein is CASSPDRRNTEAFF. This rearrangement joins TRBV18 to TRBJ1-1; D is unclear. This CDR3 is 14 amino acids long. Germline V CDR1 and CDR2: KGHSH, LQKENI. The V end lost 3 bases, the J end lost 1 base, and 9 bases lay between the germline ends.

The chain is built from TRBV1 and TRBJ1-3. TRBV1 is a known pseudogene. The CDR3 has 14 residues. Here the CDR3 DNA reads TGCACCAGCAGCAGGAGGCAGGTCGGAAACACCATATATTTT. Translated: CTSSRRQVGNTIYF.

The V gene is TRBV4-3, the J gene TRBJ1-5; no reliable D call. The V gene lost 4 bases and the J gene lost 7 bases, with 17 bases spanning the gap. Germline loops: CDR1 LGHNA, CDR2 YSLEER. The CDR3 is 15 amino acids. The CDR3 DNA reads TGCGCCAGCAGCCGGGCGTTTGGGTCGGCCCAGCCCCAGCATTTT. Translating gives CASSRAFGSAQPQHF.

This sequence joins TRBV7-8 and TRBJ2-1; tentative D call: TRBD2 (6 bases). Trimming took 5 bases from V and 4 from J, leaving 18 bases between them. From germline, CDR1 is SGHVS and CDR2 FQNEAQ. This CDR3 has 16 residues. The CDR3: CASSPWRAGQYNEQFF. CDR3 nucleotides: TGTGCCAGCAGCCCCTGGAGGGCAGGGCAATACAATGAGCAGTTCTTC.

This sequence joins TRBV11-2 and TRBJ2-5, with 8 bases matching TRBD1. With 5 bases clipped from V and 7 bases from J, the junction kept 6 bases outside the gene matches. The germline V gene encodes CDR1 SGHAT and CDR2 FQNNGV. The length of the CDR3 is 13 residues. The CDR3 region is CASSARQGSTQYF. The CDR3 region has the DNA TGTGCCAGCAGCGCGCGACAGGGGTCGACCCAGTACTTC. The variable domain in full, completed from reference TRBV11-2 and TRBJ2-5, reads EAGVAQSPRYKIIEKRQSVAFWCNPISGHATLYWYQQILGQGPKLLIQFQNNGVVDDSQLPKDRFSAERLKGVDSTLKIQPAKLEDSAVYLCASSARQGSTQYFGPGTRLLVL.

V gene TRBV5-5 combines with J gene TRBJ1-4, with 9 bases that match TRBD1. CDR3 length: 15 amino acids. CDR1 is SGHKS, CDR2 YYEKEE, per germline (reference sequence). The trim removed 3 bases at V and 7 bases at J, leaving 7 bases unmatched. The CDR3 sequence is CASSSRGTGFEKLFF. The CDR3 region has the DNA TGTGCCAGCAGCTCCCGTGGGACAGGGTTTGAAAAACTGTTTTTT.

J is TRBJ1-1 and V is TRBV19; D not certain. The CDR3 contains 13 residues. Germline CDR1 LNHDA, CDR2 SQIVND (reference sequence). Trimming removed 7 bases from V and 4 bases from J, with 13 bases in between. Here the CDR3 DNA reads TGTGCCAGTAATCACCGGGAAATCACTGAAGCTTTCTTT. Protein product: CASNHREITEAFF.

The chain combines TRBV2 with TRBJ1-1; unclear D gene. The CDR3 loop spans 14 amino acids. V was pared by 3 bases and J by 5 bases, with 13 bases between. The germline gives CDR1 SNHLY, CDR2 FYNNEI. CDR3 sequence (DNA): TGTGCCAGCAGTGAGAGCGAAGGGCTGACTGAAGCTTTCTTT. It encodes CASSESEGLTEAFF.